This T cell receptor (beta chain) was observed in a study of CD8 T cells in Susac syndrome. This clonotype has a single count. TEMRA cells were enriched by FACS, and CD4+ and CD8+ T cells were negatively isolated. The CDR3 is made up of 17 amino acids. Germline assignment: CDR1 SEHNR and CDR2 FQNEAQ (reference sequence). Trimming removed 5 bases from V and 5 bases from J; junction bases left unmatched: 14. A quantity of roughly 0.5 to 1 ug RNA underwent reverse transcription using random hexamers. MiXCR, applied by TCRdb to the immunoSEQ multiplex PCR reads, yields one record per CDR3 protein. The sample lists about 430,000 distinct CDR3 sequences, roughly 85% occurring once.

The chain employs TRBV7-9 and TRBJ2-3, with 9 bases identical to TRBD1. The receptor comes from a human donor with multiple sclerosis. Sequenced: CD8+ T cells from PBMCs. The DNA for the CDR3 is TGTGCCAGCAGCCCCAGCCGGACAGGGGTAGATAAAGATACGCAGTATTTT. Encoded protein: CASSPSRTGVDKDTQYF.